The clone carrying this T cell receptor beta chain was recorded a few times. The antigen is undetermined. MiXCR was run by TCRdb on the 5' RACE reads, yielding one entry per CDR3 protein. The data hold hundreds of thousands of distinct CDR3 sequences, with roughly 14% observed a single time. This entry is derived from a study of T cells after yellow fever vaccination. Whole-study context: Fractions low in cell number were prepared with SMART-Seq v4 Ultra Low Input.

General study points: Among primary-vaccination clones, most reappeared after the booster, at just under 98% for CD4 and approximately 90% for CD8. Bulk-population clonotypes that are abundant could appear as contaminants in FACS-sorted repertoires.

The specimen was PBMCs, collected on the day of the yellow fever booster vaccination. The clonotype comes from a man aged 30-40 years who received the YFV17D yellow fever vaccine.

The CDR3 nucleotides are TGCAGCGTTGCTGGGACAGACGGTAGTGACTACGAGCAGTACTTC. Translating gives CSVAGTDGSDYEQYF. The chain couples TRBV29-1 to TRBJ2-7, with 7 bases fitting TRBD1. CDR3 length equals 15 residues. Per germline, CDR1 SQVTM and CDR2 ANQGSEA. The trim removed 4 bases at V and 3 bases at J, leaving 12 bases unmatched.